Each of the 9 T cell receptor beta chains below was sequenced from the same sample in a study of T cell responses to AZD1222 COVID-19 vaccine. The data were produced by immunoSEQ multiplex PCR, yet TCRdb's version contains in-frame clones alone and is incomplete. In the table there are fewer than 150,000 clones, 70% to 90% of which are singletons. This specimen was peripheral blood, taken on day 0 of AZD1222 vaccination. These receptor sequences come from an adult in good health.

The chain carries TRBV30 and TRBJ1-2; D not resolved. Deletions cut 1 base from V and 0 bases from J, with 6 bases between. CDR1 and CDR2 from the germline V gene are GTSNPN and SVGIG (reference sequence). The CDR3 is 13 amino acids. The CDR3 sequence: CAWSAPSNYGYTF. CDR3 nucleotides: TGTGCCTGGAGTGCCCCGTCTAACTATGGCTACACCTTC.

The chain uses TRBV4-2 and TRBJ2-4; 8 nucleotides agree with TRBD1. CDR3 length: 16 residues. Germline values: CDR1 LGHNA, CDR2 YNFKEQ. The V segment lost 4 bases and the J segment 6 bases; nucleotides outside the gene matches: 11. This CDR3 reads CASSRTGKEVSNIQYF. The CDR3 nucleotides are TGTGCCAGCAGCCGGACAGGGAAGGAGGTTTCAAACATTCAGTACTTC.

V is TRBV6-5 and J is TRBJ2-6; the D is unclear. Germline values: CDR1 MNHEY, CDR2 SVGAGI. CDR3 length equals 12 residues. Trimming took off 10 bases at V and 0 bases at J, with 4 bases between the two ends. DNA of the CDR3: TGTGCCACAATCTCTGGGGCCAACGTCCTGACTTTC. Translated: CATISGANVLTF.

The genes are TRBV19 and TRBJ1-2, with D maybe TRBD1 (5 bases). CDR1 and CDR2 from the germline V gene are LNHDA and SQIVND (reference sequence). This CDR3 is built from 14 residues. Trimming pared 3 bases from V and 4 bases from J, leaving 12 bases between. The CDR3 loop is CASSMAKGTYGYTF. CDR3 bases: TGTGCCAGTAGTATGGCTAAGGGGACCTATGGCTACACCTTC.

This chain links TRBV25-1 with TRBJ1-4, with D unresolved. Germline loops: CDR1 MGHDK, CDR2 SYGVNS. The V end lost 3 bases, the J end lost 4 bases, and 15 bases lay between the germline ends. This CDR3 spans 16 amino acids. The CDR3 sequence: CASSDPGGGYNEKLFF. CDR3 bases: TGTGCCAGCAGTGACCCCGGCGGCGGTTATAATGAAAAACTGTTTTTT.

The V call is TRBV29-1, the J call TRBJ1-1; no definite D call. This CDR3 region has 15 residues. With 5 bases removed from V and 2 bases from J, the gap between germline ends came to 18 bases. The V gene's germline CDR1 is SQVTM and CDR2 ANQGSEA. The CDR3 here is CSVLSGEAPNTEAFF. The CDR3 DNA reads TGCAGCGTTCTCAGCGGGGAGGCTCCCAACACTGAAGCTTTCTTT.

CDR3 coding DNA: TGCGCCAGCAGCCAAGTAGGTAGCGGGACCGAGCAGTACTTC. This encodes CASSQVGSGTEQYF. The chain employs TRBV4-1 and TRBJ2-7; 8 bases are shared with TRBD2. Per germline, CDR1 MGHRA and CDR2 YSYEKL. The V gene end was trimmed by 1 base and the J gene end by 6 bases; junction bases not matched to a gene: 5. This CDR3 contains 14 residues.

The V call is TRBV13, the J call TRBJ2-1; the match to TRBD2 covers 11 bases. The CDR3 covers 16 residues. Trimming removed 11 bases from V and 5 bases from J; junction bases left unmatched: 14. Per germline, CDR1 PRHDT and CDR2 FYEKMQ (reference sequence). The CDR3 DNA reads as TGTGCCGCCAGCACACTAGCGGGAGTTGGGAACAATGAGCAGTTCTTC. It is translated as CAASTLAGVGNNEQFF.

The chain links TRBV30 to TRBJ1-5; no clear D gene. The CDR3 is 12 residues long. The germline gives CDR1 GTSNPN, CDR2 SVGIG (reference sequence). V lost 1 base and J lost 4, with 5 bases in between. This CDR3 is CAWSAGNQPQHF. Written as DNA, the CDR3 is TGTGCCTGGAGTGCTGGAAATCAGCCCCAGCATTTT.